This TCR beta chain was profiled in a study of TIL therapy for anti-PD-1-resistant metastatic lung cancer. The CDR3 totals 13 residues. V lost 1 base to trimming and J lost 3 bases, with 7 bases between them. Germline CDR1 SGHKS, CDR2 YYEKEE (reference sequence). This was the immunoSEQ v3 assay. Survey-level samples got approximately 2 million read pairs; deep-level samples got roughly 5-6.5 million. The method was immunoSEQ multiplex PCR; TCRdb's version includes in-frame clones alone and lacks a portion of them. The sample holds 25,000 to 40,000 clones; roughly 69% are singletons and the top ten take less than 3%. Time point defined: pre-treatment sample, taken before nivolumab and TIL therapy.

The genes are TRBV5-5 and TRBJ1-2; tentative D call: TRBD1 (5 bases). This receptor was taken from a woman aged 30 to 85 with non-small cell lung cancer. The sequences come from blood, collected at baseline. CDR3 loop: CASSLRGDYGYTF. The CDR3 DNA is TGTGCCAGCAGCTTGCGGGGCGACTATGGCTACACCTTC.